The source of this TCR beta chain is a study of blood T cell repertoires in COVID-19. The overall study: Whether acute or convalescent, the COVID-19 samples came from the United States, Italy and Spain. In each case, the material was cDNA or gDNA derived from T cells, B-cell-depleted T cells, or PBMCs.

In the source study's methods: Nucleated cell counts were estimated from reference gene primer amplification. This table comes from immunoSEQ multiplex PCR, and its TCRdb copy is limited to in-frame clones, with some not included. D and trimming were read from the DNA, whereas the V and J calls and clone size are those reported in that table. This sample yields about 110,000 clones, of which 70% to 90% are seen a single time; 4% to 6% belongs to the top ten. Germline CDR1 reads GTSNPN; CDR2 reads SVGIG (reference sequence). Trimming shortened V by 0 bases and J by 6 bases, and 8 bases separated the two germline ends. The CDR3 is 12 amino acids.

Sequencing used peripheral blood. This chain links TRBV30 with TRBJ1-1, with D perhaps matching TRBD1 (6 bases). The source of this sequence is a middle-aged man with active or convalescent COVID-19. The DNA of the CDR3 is TGTGCCTGGAGTGTATGGACAGCTGAAGCTTTCTTT. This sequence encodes CAWSVWTAEAFF.